This T cell receptor beta chain was captured in a study of shared clonotypes between healthy human individuals. This CDR3 region has 16 residues. In germline, CDR1 is MDHEN, CDR2 SYDVKM. The V and J ends lost 5 bases and 7 bases, in that order; junction bases with no gene match: 7. The protocol was immunoSEQ multiplex PCR, while the TCRdb copy is restricted to in-frame clones and leaves out a portion. The table includes about 2.5 million clones, 85% to 95% detected once. The sample taken for sequencing was naive CD4+ T cells from PBMCs. Subset noted: CD45RA+ positively selected. The clonotype was recovered from a man between 18 and 29 years old in good health. Some clones in this sample may be carry-over from other donors' samples. The chain employs TRBV28 and TRBJ2-4; 14 nucleotides match TRBD2. As DNA, the CDR3 is TGTGCCAGCAGTCTCGGACTAGCGGGAGGCCTGAACATTCAGTACTTC. It translates to CASSLGLAGGLNIQYF.